This TCR beta chain stems from a study of control samples from healthy donors and cancer patients. Sequencing was performed with immunoSEQ multiplex PCR; in TCRdb, only in-frame clones are kept and a portion is missing. The sample records roughly 41,000 clones, around 94% being singletons. The sequence was collected from a man in his sixties in good health. The sample comprised blood.

The CDR3 bases are TGTGCCAGCAGCCAAGCGAGGGGACTAGCGTACAATGAGCAGTTCTTC. Protein sequence: CASSQARGLAYNEQFF. The chain links TRBV3-1 (or the pseudogene TRBV3-2) to TRBJ2-1, with 10 bases lining up with TRBD2. The germline gives CDR1 LGHDT, CDR2 YNNKEL (reference sequence). The V segment lost 1 base and the J segment 4 bases; nucleotides outside the gene matches: 4. The CDR3 loop spans 16 amino acids.